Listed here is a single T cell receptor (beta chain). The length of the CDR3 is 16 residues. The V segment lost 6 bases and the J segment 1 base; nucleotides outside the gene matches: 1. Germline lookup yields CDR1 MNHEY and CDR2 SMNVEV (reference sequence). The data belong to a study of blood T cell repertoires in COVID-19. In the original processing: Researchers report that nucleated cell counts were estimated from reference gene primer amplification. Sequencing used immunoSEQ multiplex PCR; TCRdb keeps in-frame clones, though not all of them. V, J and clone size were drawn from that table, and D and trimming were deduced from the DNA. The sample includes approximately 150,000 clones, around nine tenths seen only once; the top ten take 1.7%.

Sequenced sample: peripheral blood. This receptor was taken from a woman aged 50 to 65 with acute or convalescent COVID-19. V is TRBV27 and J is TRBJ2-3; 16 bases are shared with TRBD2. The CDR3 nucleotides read TGTGCCAGCAGGGGACTAGCGGGGGGGGGCACAGATACGCAGTATTTT. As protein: CASRGLAGGGTDTQYF.